This T cell receptor beta chain was identified during a study of blood T cell repertoires in COVID-19. Study context: COVID-19 samples collected from the United States, Italy and Spain covered acute and convalescent phases. T cells, B-cell-depleted T cells, or PBMCs supplied cDNA or gDNA.

Libraries were prepared by immunoSEQ multiplex PCR; TCRdb keeps only in-frame clonotypes and omits some of them. The sample has around 60,000 clones; about 81% are singletons. V lost 5 bases to trimming and J lost 2 bases; unmatched junction nucleotides: 2. There are 14 residues in the CDR3. Germline CDR1 is KGHSH and CDR2 is LQKENI. The TCR comes from a man at least 80 years old with acute or convalescent COVID-19. Material: peripheral blood. The V and J genes are TRBV18 and TRBJ2-7; 11 positions agree with TRBD1. The CDR3 coding sequence is TGTGCCAGCTCAGAGGGACAGGGGGCCTACGAGCAGTACTTC. The encoded protein is CASSEGQGAYEQYF.